There are a few counts of the clone carrying this T cell receptor (beta chain). Using its own MiXCR run on the 5' RACE reads, TCRdb lists one record per CDR3 protein. The sample holds 250,000 to 400,000 distinct CDR3 sequences, roughly an eighth seen once. The data belong to a study of T-cell memory formation after mild COVID-19. Germline V CDR1 and CDR2: SQVTM, ANQGSEA. Trimming removed 0 bases at V and 8 bases at J, with 8 bases between. The CDR3 totals 12 residues. The receptor comes from a man younger than 35 who had mild COVID-19 (a few samples of this study predate the infection). Cell type and time point are not known. The chain recombines TRBV29-1 with TRBJ2-1, with no clear D. Source material: PBMCs or a T cell subset sorted from them (not recorded which). CDR3 DNA: TGCAGCGTTGAAGACACGCTCGATGAGCAGTTCTTC. Translated, it gives CSVEDTLDEQFF.